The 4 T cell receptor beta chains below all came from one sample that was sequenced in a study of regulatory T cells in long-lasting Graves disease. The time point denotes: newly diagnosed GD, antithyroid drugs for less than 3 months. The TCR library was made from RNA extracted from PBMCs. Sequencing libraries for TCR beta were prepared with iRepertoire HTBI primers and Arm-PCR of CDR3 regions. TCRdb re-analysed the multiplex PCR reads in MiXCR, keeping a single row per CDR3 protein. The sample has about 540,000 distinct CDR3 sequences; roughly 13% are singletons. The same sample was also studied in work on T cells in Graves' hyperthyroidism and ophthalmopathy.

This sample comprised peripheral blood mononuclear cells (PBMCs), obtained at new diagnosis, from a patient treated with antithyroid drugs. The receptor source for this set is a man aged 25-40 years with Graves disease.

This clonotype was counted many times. In DNA, the CDR3 is TGTGCCAGCAGAAAGCGTACCGGGACTAGCGGGAGAGAGACCCAGTACTTC. Protein sequence: CASRKRTGTSGRETQYF. This chain connects TRBV2 to TRBJ2-5; 14 bases align to TRBD2. There are 17 residues in the CDR3. CDR1 is SNHLY, CDR2 FYNNEI, per germline. V shed 6 bases, J shed 4 bases, and the junction held 10 bases outside the gene matches.

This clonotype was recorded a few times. The CDR3 region has the DNA TGTGCCAGCAGCGTAGATCCAGAGTCCAATCAGCCCCAGCATTTT. This sequence encodes CASSVDPESNQPQHF. The chain has TRBV9 and TRBJ1-5; no clear D. Germline-derived CDR1 and CDR2 are SGDLS and YYNGEE. The germline V and J ends were trimmed by 0 bases and 3 bases, with 10 bases remaining between them. The CDR3 is made up of 15 amino acids.

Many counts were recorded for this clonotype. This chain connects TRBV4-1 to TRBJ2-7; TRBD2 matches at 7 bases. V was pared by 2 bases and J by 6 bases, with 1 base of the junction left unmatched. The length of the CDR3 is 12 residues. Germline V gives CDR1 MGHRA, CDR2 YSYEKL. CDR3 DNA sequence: TGCGCCAGCAGCCAACCGGGAGGCGAGCAGTACTTC. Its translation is CASSQPGGEQYF.

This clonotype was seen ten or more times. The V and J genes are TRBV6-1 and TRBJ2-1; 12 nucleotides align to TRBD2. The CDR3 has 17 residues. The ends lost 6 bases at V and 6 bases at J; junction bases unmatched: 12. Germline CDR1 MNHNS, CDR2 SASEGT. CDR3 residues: CASRLTSGSFGGNEQFF. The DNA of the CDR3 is TGTGCCAGCAGGCTGACTAGCGGGAGTTTCGGGGGCAATGAGCAGTTCTTC.